One TCR beta chain is described in this entry. As yet, its antigen is unknown. At one end, the junction sequence differs from germline, possibly due to a read error. The germline V gene encodes CDR1 SGHTA and CDR2 FQGNSA. The CDR3 totals 13 residues. The data were taken from a study of T cell responses to AZD1222 COVID-19 vaccine. Libraries were prepared by immunoSEQ multiplex PCR; TCRdb keeps only in-frame clonotypes and omits some of them. This sample has 130,000 to 150,000 clones, with 85% to 95% found just once. Study-wide findings and caveats: Donors were largely white British and mainly female; clonal diversity was possibly underestimated. Sampled repertoires all dated from after the peak T cell response.

V usage is TRBV7-2 and J usage is TRBJ2-3, with a possible D match to TRBD2 (5 bases). The TCR comes from an adult in good health. The sequencing used peripheral blood, collected on day 0 of AZD1222 vaccination. CDR3 bases: TGTGCCAGCAGCTTAGTGAGGGTAGATCCGCAGTATTTT. It encodes CASSLVRVDPQYF.